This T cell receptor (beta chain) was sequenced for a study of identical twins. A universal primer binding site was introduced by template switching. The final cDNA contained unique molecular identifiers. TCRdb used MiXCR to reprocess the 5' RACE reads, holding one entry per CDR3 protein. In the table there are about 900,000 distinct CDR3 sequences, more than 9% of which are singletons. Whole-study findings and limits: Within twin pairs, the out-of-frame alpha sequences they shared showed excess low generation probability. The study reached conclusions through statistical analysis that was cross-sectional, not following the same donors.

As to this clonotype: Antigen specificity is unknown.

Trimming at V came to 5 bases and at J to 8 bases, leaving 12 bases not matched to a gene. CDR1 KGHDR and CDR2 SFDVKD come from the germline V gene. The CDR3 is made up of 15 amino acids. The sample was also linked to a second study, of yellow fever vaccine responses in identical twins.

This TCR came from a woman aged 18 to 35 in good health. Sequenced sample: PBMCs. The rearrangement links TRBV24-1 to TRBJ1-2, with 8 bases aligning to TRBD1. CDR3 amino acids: CATSAGLGQGGGYTF. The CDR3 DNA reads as TGTGCCACCAGTGCCGGCCTCGGACAGGGCGGGGGCTACACCTTC.